These 13 T cell receptor beta chains were all obtained from the same sample, sequenced in a study of T cell changes during pregnancy in multiple sclerosis (dated by TCRdb to 2018 to 2020). The library was produced with the immunoSEQ multiplex PCR assay. TCRdb obtained this table from immuneACCESS and retained in-frame rearrangements with V and J assigned. These tables miss some clones; where compared with another copy, unresolved V genes account for less than half of the shortfall, and the remainder is unexplained. This sample comprises around 74,000 clones, less than 90% of them detected only once. Less than 3.5% of the sample rests with the top ten. Source: peripheral blood, taken before pregnancy. All receptors come from a female donor with multiple sclerosis, enrolled in a pregnancy study.

The genes are TRBV18 and TRBJ2-7; D not certain. The V end lost 0 bases, the J end lost 3 bases, and 9 bases lay between the germline ends. Germline loops: CDR1 KGHSH, CDR2 LQKENI. This CDR3 contains 14 residues. The CDR3 region has the DNA TGTGCCAGCTCACCACCGGCGGAGCACTACGAGCAGTACTTC. It yields the protein CASSPPAEHYEQYF.

This chain connects TRBV18 to TRBJ2-1, with D perhaps TRBD1 (6 bases). The CDR3 covers 16 residues. The V gene's germline CDR1 is KGHSH and CDR2 LQKENI. The germline V and J ends were trimmed by 5 bases and 2 bases, with 16 bases remaining between them. The DNA for the CDR3 is TGTGCCAGCTCAGAACAGGGTATCGGGGCCTACAATGAGCAGTTCTTC. Its protein product is CASSEQGIGAYNEQFF.

The DNA for the CDR3 is TGTGCCAGCACCGTAAGGGGAGGGGAGCTGTTTTTT. Translation gives CASTVRGGELFF. The chain links TRBV11-1 to TRBJ2-2, with D tentatively TRBD1 (5 bases). V was pared by 7 bases and J by 8 bases, with 11 bases between. The CDR3 spans 12 residues. CDR1 is SGHAT, CDR2 FQDESV, per germline (reference sequence).

This chain joins TRBV18 and TRBJ1-1; a possible D gene is TRBD1 (5 bases). Germline-derived CDR1 and CDR2 are KGHSH and LQKENI. Trimming took 5 bases from V and 0 from J, leaving 22 bases between them. The CDR3 runs 18 residues. The CDR3 DNA follows: TGTGCCAGCTCATCACTTGTCAATCAGGGAACGATGAACACTGAAGCTTTCTTT. It translates to CASSSLVNQGTMNTEAFF.

V and J are TRBV5-1 and TRBJ2-1, with 8 positions matching TRBD1. The J segment lost 8 bases and the V segment lost 0 bases, leaving 4 bases of the junction unmatched. CDR1 and CDR2 from the germline V gene are SGHRS and YFSETQ. The CDR3 runs to 14 residues. The CDR3, as DNA: TGCGCCAGCAGCTTGGGACAGGGGAAAGATGAGCAGTTCTTC. Its translation is CASSLGQGKDEQFF.

CDR3 bases: TGTGCCATCAGTTCCGGGATCTCGGGGGAGACCCAGTACTTC. It encodes CAISSGISGETQYF. The rearrangement links TRBV10-3 to TRBJ2-5; maybe TRBD2 (5 bases). Germline-derived CDR1 and CDR2 are ENHRY and SYGVKD. CDR3 length: 14 amino acids. V shed 5 bases and J shed 5 bases, with 15 bases lying between them.

The chain combines TRBV5-6 with TRBJ2-7; D remains unclear. Per the germline V gene, CDR1 is SGHDT and CDR2 is YYEEEE. The CDR3 runs 16 residues. V was shortened by 1 base and J by 3 bases, with 17 bases between the two germline ends. CDR3: CASSLFAFGSGYEQYF. The CDR3 nucleotides are TGTGCCAGCAGCTTGTTTGCCTTCGGTTCAGGCTACGAGCAGTACTTC.

The J gene is TRBJ1-1, the V gene TRBV11-2; D unclear. Trimming removed 2 bases from V and 1 base from J, with 11 bases in between. The CDR3 runs 15 residues. Germline CDR1 and CDR2: SGHAT and FQNNGV. CDR3 protein: CASSLLQVSNTEAFF. The CDR3 region has the DNA TGTGCCAGCAGCTTACTTCAGGTTTCGAACACTGAAGCTTTCTTT.

This clone has a single count. The chain joins TRBV2 to TRBJ2-3; D gene ambiguous. The CDR3 consists of 14 residues. Trimming removed 4 bases from V and 5 bases from J, with 13 bases in between. Germline loops: CDR1 SNHLY, CDR2 FYNNEI. The CDR3 DNA sequence: TGTGCCAGCAGTGTCCTCCGAACAGTAGATACGCAGTATTTT. It yields the protein CASSVLRTVDTQYF.

This clone was found once. The V and J genes are TRBV5-4 and TRBJ2-3; 10 bases are a match to TRBD1. In germline, CDR1 is SGHNT, CDR2 YYREEE (reference sequence). J gave up 1 base and V 6 bases, and 8 bases lay outside the gene matches. This CDR3 is built from 16 residues. The CDR3 is CASKFGGTGGTDTQYF. In nucleotides, the CDR3 is TGTGCCAGCAAATTCGGAGGGACAGGGGGCACAGATACGCAGTATTTT.

V gene TRBV2 combines with J gene TRBJ2-3, with 14 bases identical to TRBD2. Germline CDR1 SNHLY, CDR2 FYNNEI. The CDR3 is 19 residues long. V shed 5 bases and J 2 bases; nucleotides not matched to a gene: 12. Here the CDR3 reads CASSPGLAGGRTLTDTQYF. CDR3 DNA: TGTGCCAGCAGTCCCGGACTAGCGGGGGGCCGTACTCTCACAGATACGCAGTATTTT.

The chain carries TRBV2 and TRBJ1-4, with D possibly matching TRBD1 (5 bases). From germline, CDR1 is SNHLY and CDR2 FYNNEI. CDR3 length: 14 amino acids. V lost 8 bases to trimming and J lost 8 bases, with 18 bases between them. CDR3 coding DNA: TGTGCCAGCCTCACACAGGCTGGGGGGGAAAAACTGTTTTTT. Translation: CASLTQAGGEKLFF.

This clone was recorded once. CDR3 in amino acids: CASSVLSGTSGAYNEQFF. The CDR3 DNA is TGTGCCAGCAGCGTATTGTCTGGGACTAGCGGCGCCTACAATGAGCAGTTCTTC. J is TRBJ2-1 and V is TRBV9, with TRBD2 matching over 11 bases. The CDR3 totals 18 residues. CDR1 is SGDLS and CDR2 is YYNGEE in the germline V gene. After removal of 1 base from V and 2 bases from J, the junction contained 8 bases not matched to a gene.